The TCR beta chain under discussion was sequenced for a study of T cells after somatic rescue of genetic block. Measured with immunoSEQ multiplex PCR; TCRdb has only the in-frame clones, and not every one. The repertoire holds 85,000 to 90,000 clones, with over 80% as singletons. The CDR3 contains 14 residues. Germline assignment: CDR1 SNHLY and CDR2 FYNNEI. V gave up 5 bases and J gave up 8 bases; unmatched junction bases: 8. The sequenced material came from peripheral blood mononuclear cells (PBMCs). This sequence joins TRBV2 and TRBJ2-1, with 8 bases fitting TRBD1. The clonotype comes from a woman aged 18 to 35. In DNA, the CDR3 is TGTGCCAGCAGTCACTATGGACAGGGCTATGAGCAGTTCTTC. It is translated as CASSHYGQGYEQFF.